What follows is one TCR beta chain and its context. This clonotype came up many times. It lacks a known antigen. No per-base quality is available; no much larger clone lies one base away. The library was obtained by PCR. The data were produced on an Illumina HiSeq 2500. TCR libraries were prepared with molecular barcoding, using unique molecular identifiers to normalize TCRbeta repertoire quantification. The raw public data were reprocessed by TCRdb itself: fastp quality trimming at Q25, MiXCR clonotype calling, in-frame beta chains only. All rows with the same CDR3 protein become a single entry with the most common DNA and genes. Recorded for this sample are around 270,000 distinct CDR3 sequences; around 10% of them occurred a single time. Just under 7.5% of the sample is in the top ten clones. This sample was included in a study of T-cell reconstitution after alpha-beta-depleted transplantation in children (TCRdb year 2016). Describing the broader study: Using TCR repertoire profiling, the study followed T-cell immune reconstitution in a quantitative way in children after TCRalphabeta/CD19-depleted allogeneic hematopoietic cell transplantation.

Summary of the overall study and its limitations: About two months after transplant, the apparently early recovery of alphabetaT-cell counts reportedly depended on just several hundred clones that had expanded rapidly and came from non-depleted graft cells. Hyperexpanded clone frequencies declined over subsequent months; after one year, T-cell counts and TCRbeta diversity were mostly attributed to newly produced T cells. The high TCRbeta diversity at day 60 in some patients was ascribed to recipient T cells and intrathymic progenitors that had survived conditioning.

Reading the label with the study, this specimen's treatment or condition is: allogeneic hematopoietic cell transplantation with graft depleted of TCRalphabeta T cells and CD19 B cells. TCRalphabeta/CD19-depleted allogeneic hematopoietic cell grafts were given to the transplant recipients, all of whom were children. Per the germline V gene, SGHVS is the CDR1 and FQNEAQ is the CDR2. V is shortened by 4 bases, J by 6 bases, and the region joining them spans 18 bases. Reading from cysteine to phenylalanine, the CDR3 counts 15 amino acids. Left in the record is the CDR3 DNA by itself, 45 bases read in frame from the first base.

This receptor was identified in a boy less than two years old with acute myeloid leukemia, due to receive a stem cell transplant. The sequenced sample was PBMCs, obtained before TCRalphabeta/CD19-depleted stem cell transplant. The V gene is TRBV7-8 and the J gene is TRBJ1-1; the D gene identity is not certain. The DNA sequence follows: TGTGCCAGCAGCTACGGACCGCGGATTGGCGCTGAAGCTTTCTTT. Its protein reads: CASSYGPRIGAEAFF.